This TCR beta chain originates from a study of cytomegalovirus exposure and HLA in healthy donors. Study results and caveats: Approximately 17,000 TCR beta sequences were associated with HLA alleles at 0.05 false discovery rate in a later analysis. Later analysis revealed greater clonal expansion in HLA-associated TCR beta chains than in equally common others. In a later analysis, several top co-occurrence clusters appeared linked to parvovirus B19, influenza, CMV and Epstein-Barr virus. In a later analysis, HLA-C alleles had the fewest associated TCRs, DRB1 alleles the most.

V was clipped by 3 bases and J by 3 bases, with 14 bases between them. CDR3 length: 15 residues. Per germline, CDR1 LNHDA and CDR2 SQIVND (reference sequence). Note on this clone: Its matching antigen is unknown.

In the PCR, 60 Vbeta and 13 Jbeta primers were used. Produced via immunoSEQ multiplex PCR; TCRdb's table is partial and in-frame only. The data show 55,000 to 70,000 clones, less than 80% seen once. Sequencing used PBMCs. The rearrangement links TRBV19 to TRBJ1-2; the D gene is possibly TRBD1 (6 bases). The clonotype was recovered from a woman aged 50 to 60 in good health and CMV-seronegative. The DNA of the CDR3 is TGTGCCAGTAGTATTTCGTCCTGGACAGACTATGGCTACACCTTC. It yields the protein CASSISSWTDYGYTF. The full variable domain, completed using reference TRBV19 and TRBJ1-2, is DGGITQSPKYLFRKEGQNVTLSCEQNLNHDAMYWYRQDPGQGLRLIYYSQIVNDFQKGDIAEGYSVSREKKESFPLTVTSAQKNPTAFYLCASSISSWTDYGYTFGSGTRLTVV.